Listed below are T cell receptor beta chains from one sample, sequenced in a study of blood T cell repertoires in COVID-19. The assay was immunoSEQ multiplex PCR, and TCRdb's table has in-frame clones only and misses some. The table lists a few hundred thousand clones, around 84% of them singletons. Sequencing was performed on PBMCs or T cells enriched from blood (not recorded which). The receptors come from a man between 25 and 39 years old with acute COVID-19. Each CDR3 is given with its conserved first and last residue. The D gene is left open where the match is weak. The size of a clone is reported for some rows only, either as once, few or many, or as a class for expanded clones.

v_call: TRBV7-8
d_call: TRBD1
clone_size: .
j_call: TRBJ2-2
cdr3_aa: CASSPRTGRTGELFF
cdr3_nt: TGTGCCAGCAGCCCGAGGACAGGGCGCACCGGGGAGCTGTTTTTT

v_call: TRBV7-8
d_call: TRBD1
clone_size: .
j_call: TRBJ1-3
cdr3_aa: CASSPGRGRPLERNTIYF
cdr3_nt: TGTGCCAGCAGCCCCGGGAGGGGGCGCCCGCTAGAGAGAAACACCATATATTTT

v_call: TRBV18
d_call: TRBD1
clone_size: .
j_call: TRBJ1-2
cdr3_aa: CASSPGTGSGYTF
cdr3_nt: TGTGCCAGCTCACCCGGGACAGGGTCCGGCTACACCTTC

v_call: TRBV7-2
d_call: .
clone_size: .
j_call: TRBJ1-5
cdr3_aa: CASSLREGDQPQHF
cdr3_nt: TGTGCCAGCAGCTTAAGAGAGGGGGATCAGCCCCAGCATTTT

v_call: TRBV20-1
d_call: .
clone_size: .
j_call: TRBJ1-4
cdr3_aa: CSSGRAEKLFF
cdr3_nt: TGCAGTAGCGGCCGGGCCGAAAAACTGTTTTTT

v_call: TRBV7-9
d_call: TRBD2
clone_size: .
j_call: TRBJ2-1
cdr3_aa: CASSISGTSYNEQFF
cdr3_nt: TGTGCCAGCAGCATTAGCGGGACCTCCTACAATGAGCAGTTCTTC

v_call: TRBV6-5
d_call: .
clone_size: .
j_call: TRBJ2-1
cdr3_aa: CASTFNEQFF
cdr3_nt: TGTGCCAGCACCTTTAATGAGCAGTTCTTC

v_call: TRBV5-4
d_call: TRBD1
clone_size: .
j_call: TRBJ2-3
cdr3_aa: CASSLGQGTSDTQYF
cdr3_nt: TGTGCCAGCAGCTTGGGACAGGGAACGTCAGATACGCAGTATTTT

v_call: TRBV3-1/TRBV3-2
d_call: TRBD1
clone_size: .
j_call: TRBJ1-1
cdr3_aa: CASSHKTGSAEAFF
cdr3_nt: TGTGCCAGCAGTCACAAGACAGGGAGCGCTGAAGCTTTCTTT

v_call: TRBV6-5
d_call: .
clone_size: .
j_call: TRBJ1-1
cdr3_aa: CASGQGINTEAFF
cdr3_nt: TGTGCCAGCGGGCAGGGCATAAACACTGAAGCTTTCTTT

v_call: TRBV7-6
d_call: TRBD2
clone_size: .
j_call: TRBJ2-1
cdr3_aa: CASSFPSGGDNEQFF
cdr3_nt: TGTGCCAGCAGCTTCCCTAGCGGGGGGGACAATGAGCAGTTCTTC

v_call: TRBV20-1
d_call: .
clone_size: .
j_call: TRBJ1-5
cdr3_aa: CSASFPSQPQHF
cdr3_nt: TGCAGTGCTAGTTTTCCGTCCCAGCCCCAGCATTTT

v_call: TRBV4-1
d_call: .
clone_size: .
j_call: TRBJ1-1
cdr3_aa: CASSQVVRVNTEAFF
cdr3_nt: TGCGCCAGCAGCCAAGTGGTCCGGGTGAACACTGAAGCTTTCTTT

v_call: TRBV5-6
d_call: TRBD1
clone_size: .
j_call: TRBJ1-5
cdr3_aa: CASSLVAGGFNQPQHF
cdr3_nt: TGTGCCAGCAGCTTGGTGGCAGGGGGCTTCAATCAGCCCCAGCATTTT

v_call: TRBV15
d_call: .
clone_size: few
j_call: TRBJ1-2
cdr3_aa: CATSRKGMDYGYTF
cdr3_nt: TGTGCCACCAGCAGGAAGGGGATGGATTATGGCTACACCTTC

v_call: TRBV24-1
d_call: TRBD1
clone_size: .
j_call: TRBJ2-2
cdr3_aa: CATSGIQGALGSGELFF
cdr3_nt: TGTGCCACCAGTGGAATCCAGGGGGCATTGGGTTCCGGGGAGCTGTTTTTT

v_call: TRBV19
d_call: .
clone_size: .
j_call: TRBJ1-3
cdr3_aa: CASSMSGSAGNTIYF
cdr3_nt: TGTGCCAGTAGTATGTCAGGGTCGGCGGGAAACACCATATATTTT

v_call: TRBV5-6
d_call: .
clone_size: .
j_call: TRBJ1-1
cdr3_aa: CASSFSPVQNTEAFF
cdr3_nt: TGTGCCAGCAGCTTTTCGCCAGTCCAGAACACTGAAGCTTTCTTT

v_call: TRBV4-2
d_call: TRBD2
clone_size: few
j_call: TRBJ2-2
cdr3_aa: CASSQGGGRSTGELFF
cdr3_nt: TGTGCCAGCAGCCAAGGGGGCGGGAGAAGCACCGGGGAGCTGTTTTTT

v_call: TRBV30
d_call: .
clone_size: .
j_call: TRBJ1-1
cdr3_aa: CAWSVEDSGRTNTEAFF
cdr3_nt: TGTGCCTGGAGTGTAGAGGATAGTGGCAGAACGAACACTGAAGCTTTCTTT

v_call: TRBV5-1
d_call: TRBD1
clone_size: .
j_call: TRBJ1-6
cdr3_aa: CASSTQGQGYDSPLHF
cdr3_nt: TGCGCCAGCAGCACCCAAGGACAGGGCTACGATTCACCCCTCCACTTT

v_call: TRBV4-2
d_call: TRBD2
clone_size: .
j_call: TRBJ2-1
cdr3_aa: CASSQGSGGPPFYNEQFF
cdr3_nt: TGTGCCAGCAGCCAAGGTAGCGGGGGTCCGCCCTTCTACAATGAGCAGTTCTTC

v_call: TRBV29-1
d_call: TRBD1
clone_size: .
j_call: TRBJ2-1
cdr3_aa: CSVVQGANEQFF
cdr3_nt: TGCAGCGTTGTACAGGGGGCTAATGAGCAGTTCTTC

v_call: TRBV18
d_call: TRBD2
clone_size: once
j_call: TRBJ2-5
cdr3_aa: CASSGSREETQYF
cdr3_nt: TGTGCCAGCTCAGGATCGCGGGAGGAGACCCAGTACTTC

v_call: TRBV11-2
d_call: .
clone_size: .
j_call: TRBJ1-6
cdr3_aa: CASSLQDSYSPLHF
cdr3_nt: TGTGCCAGCAGCTTACAGGACAGCTATTCACCCCTCCACTTT

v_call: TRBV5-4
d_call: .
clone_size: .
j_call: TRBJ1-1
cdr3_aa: CASSLPQGINTEAFF
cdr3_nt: TGTGCCAGCAGCCTCCCTCAGGGGATAAACACTGAAGCTTTCTTT

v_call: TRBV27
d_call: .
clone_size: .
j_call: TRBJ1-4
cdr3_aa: CASSLSGKLFF
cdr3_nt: TGTGCCAGCAGTTTATCCGGAAAACTGTTTTTT